This T cell receptor (beta chain) was recovered during a study of cytomegalovirus exposure and HLA in healthy donors. Findings of the study overall: The listing of roughly 160 TCR beta chains classed them as cytomegalovirus-associated. Reportedly, fewer N-insertions than the approximately 700-donor mean appeared in an Asian-associated ancestry cluster in a later analysis.

It was with 60 Vbeta and 13 Jbeta primers that the PCR ran. Sequenced by immunoSEQ multiplex PCR; TCRdb stores in-frame clones only, minus some. The sample includes approximately 120,000 clones, roughly 80% of them seen just once. This CDR3 is built from 16 residues. Germline-derived CDR1 and CDR2 are SGHDT and YYEEEE. The V end was cut by 4 bases, the J end by 8 bases, with 22 bases between. A remark on this clone: Its antigen is not identified.

Regarding donors, all were healthy bone marrow donors. Material for sequencing was PBMCs. The source is a man aged 30 to 45 in good health and CMV-seropositive. This sequence joins TRBV5-6 and TRBJ1-5; D unclear. The CDR3 DNA reads TGTGCCAGCAGCCCGGGGAGGGAAGGCTGGAAAGAGCCCCAGCATTTT. Translated: CASSPGREGWKEPQHF.